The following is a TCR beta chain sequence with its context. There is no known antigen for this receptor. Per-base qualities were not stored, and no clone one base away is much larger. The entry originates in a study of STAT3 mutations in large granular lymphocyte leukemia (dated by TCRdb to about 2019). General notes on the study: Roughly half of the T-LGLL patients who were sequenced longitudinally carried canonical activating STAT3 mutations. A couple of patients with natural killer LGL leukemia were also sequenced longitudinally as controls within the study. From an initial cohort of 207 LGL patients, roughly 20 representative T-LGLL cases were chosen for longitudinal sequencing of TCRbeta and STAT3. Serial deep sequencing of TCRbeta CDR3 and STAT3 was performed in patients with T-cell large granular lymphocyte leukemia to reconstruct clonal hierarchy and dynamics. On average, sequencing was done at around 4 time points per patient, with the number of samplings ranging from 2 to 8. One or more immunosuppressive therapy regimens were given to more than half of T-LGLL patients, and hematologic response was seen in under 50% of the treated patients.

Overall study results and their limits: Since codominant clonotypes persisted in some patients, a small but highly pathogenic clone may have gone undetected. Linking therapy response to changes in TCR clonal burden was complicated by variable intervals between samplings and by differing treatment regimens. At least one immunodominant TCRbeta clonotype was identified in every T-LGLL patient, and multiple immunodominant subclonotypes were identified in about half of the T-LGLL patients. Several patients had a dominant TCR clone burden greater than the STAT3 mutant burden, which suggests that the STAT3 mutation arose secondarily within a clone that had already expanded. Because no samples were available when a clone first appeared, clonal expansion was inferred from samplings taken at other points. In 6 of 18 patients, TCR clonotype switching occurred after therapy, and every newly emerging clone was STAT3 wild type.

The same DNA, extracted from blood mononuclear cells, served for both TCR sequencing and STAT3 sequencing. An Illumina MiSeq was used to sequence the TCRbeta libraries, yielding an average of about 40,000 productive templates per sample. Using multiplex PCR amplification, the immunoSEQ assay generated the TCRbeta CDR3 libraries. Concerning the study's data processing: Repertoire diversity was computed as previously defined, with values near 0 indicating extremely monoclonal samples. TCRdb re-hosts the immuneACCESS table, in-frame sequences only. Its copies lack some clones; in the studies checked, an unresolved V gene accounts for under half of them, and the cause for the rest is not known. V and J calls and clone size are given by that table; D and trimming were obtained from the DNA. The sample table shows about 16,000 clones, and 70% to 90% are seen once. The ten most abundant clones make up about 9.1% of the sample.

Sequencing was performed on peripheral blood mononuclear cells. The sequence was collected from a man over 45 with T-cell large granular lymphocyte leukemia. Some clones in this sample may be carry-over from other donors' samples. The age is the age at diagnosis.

The DNA sequence is given as TGTGCCAGCAGTGAAGTACGTCGGGGTGGCTACACCTTC. The resulting protein is CASSEVRRGGYTF. The V and J genes are TRBV2 and TRBJ1-2, with the D gene call left open. CDR1 and CDR2 are read off the germline V gene as SNHLY and FYNNEI. At the junction V is shortened by 1 base and J by 7 bases, with 10 bases in between. From its cysteine to its phenylalanine, the CDR3 spans 13 amino acids. CDR3 DNA only is kept here, 39 bases in frame from base 1.